This TCR beta chain was captured by sequencing in a study of blood T cell repertoires in COVID-19. Study information: There were acute and convalescent COVID-19 samples, and they came from the United States, Italy and Spain. Nucleic acid was either cDNA or gDNA, and it came from T cells, B-cell-depleted T cells, or PBMCs.

The CDR3 has 15 residues. V lost 5 bases to trimming and J lost 0 bases; unmatched junction nucleotides: 3. From germline, CDR1 is LNHDA and CDR2 SQIVND (reference sequence). Per the study methods: Amplifying reference gene primers gave estimates of nucleated cell counts. The table came from immunoSEQ multiplex PCR; TCRdb's copy has only in-frame clones and leaves some out. From that table come the V and J calls and clone size; the DNA was used to work out D and trimming. The sample shows about 16,000 clones, approximately 92% of them seen only once. The receptor was derived from a human donor with active COVID-19. The donor label of this sample is uncertain. The sample consisted of peripheral blood. The chain carries TRBV19 and TRBJ2-2, with 7 bases matching TRBD1. CDR3 sequence (DNA): TGTGCCAGTAGTCGGGACAGCCCGAACACCGGGGAGCTGTTTTTT. This codes for CASSRDSPNTGELFF.